The 6 T cell receptor delta chains below all came from one sample that was sequenced in a study of gamma-delta chains in newborns, infants, children. TCRdb re-analyzed the reads via CATT. The sample holds 5,400 or so delta-chain clones, about 18% seen once. Sequenced sample: blood. The receptors derive from a child who was a newborn, infant or young child, either healthy, febrile or measles-vaccinated (not recorded which).

In regard to this clone: Given a much more abundant clone one base away, this may be a read error. The rearrangement links TRDV2 to TRDJ1; 8 positions agree with TRDD3. TCRdb leaves out the J gene; it was filled in here by matching the DNA to germline. CDR1 is GEAIGNYY, CDR2 EKD, per germline. This CDR3 region has 17 residues. CDR3 coding DNA: TGTGCCCGTGACCAGTTACTGGGGGCCTTACAAACCGATAAACTCATCTTT. Protein sequence: CARDQLLGALQTDKLIF.

This clone has only a few counts. The J gene is TRDJ3, the V gene TRDV2; 9 positions match TRDD3. Germline V gives CDR1 GEAIGNYY, CDR2 EKD. Trimming cost V 3 bases and J 2 bases; bases outside gene matches: 7. This CDR3 contains 18 residues. Here the CDR3 DNA reads TGTGCCTGTGACGCCTTACTGGGGGACCCCTGGGACACCCGACAGATGTTTTTC. Translating gives CACDALLGDPWDTRQMFF.

This clone turned up a few times. This sequence joins TRDV2 and TRDJ3, with 10 bases fitting TRDD3. V was pared by 3 bases and J by 0 bases, with 7 bases of the junction left unmatched. The germline V gene has CDR1 GEAIGNYY and CDR2 EKD. This CDR3 contains 19 residues. As DNA, the CDR3 is TGTGCCTGTGACCTCGCTGGGGGATATATCTCCTGGGACACCCGACAGATGTTTTTC. The encoded protein is CACDLAGGYISWDTRQMFF.

By frequency in the sample, this clone is medium-sized. V gene TRDV2 combines with J gene TRDJ1; 7 bases map to TRDD3. The CDR3 sequence is 15 residues long. Germline V lookup: CDR1 GEAIGNYY, CDR2 EKD. V lost 1 base to trimming and J lost 0 bases; unmatched junction nucleotides: 4. The CDR3 region is CACDTLGGNTDKLIF. DNA for the CDR3: TGTGCCTGTGACACACTTGGGGGAAACACCGATAAACTCATCTTT.

CDR3 region: CALGEITPPAYDTPGPYTDKLIF. In DNA, the CDR3 is TGTGCTCTTGGGGAAATCACCCCTCCTGCCTACGATACGCCAGGTCCGTACACCGATAAACTCATCTTT. The chain combines TRDV1 with TRDJ1; the D gene is possibly TRDD3 (6 bases). TCRdb offers no J gene call, so here the DNA was matched to germline to obtain one. CDR3 length: 23 residues. Germline CDR1 and CDR2: TSWWSYY and QGS. V shed 2 bases and J shed 0 bases, with 34 bases lying between them.

The chain combines TRDV2 with TRDJ1; 8 nucleotides agree with TRDD3. TCRdb leaves out the J gene; it was filled in here by matching the DNA to germline. The CDR3 length is 20 residues. With V trimmed by 9 bases and J by 8 bases, 34 bases remained unmatched. CDR1 GEAIGNYY and CDR2 EKD come from the germline V gene. The CDR3 DNA reads as TGTGCCCTGGCCGCGAAGGGTGGTAACCTACCACCGCACTACTGGGGGAAACTCATCTTT. Amino acid sequence: CALAAKGGNLPPHYWGKLIF.